This T cell receptor beta chain is from a study of shared clonotypes between healthy human individuals. Study results and limitations: Incomplete sequencing of sorted subsets was indicated by rarefaction despite large depth.

With regard to this clone: Its antigen is unknown.

The CDR3 has 18 amino acids. The V gene end was trimmed by 1 base and the J gene end by 6 bases; junction bases not matched to a gene: 18. Germline loops: CDR1 SQVTM, CDR2 ANQGSEA. Clones were sequenced by immunoSEQ multiplex PCR, and TCRdb holds only the in-frame ones, with some missing. The sample yields about 1 million clones, roughly 80% seen once. The chain couples TRBV29-1 to TRBJ2-1; 7 nucleotides align to TRBD2. The TCR comes from a man younger than 35 in good health. The sample consisted of memory CD4+ T cells sorted from blood. As to subset: CD45RA-negative fraction. CDR3 loop: CSVEARPVEGGGINEQFF. The CDR3 nucleotides read TGCAGCGTTGAAGCTAGGCCAGTAGAGGGCGGGGGAATCAATGAGCAGTTCTTC.